This TCR beta chain was obtained from a study of T-cell reconstitution after alpha-beta-depleted transplantation in children. Germline CDR1 reads DFQATT; CDR2 reads SNEGSKA (reference sequence). The CDR3 totals 19 residues. V lost 1 base, J lost 0 bases, and 13 bases stayed unmatched. Findings and caveats of the study: Two months or so post-transplant, alpha-beta T cells reportedly derived from several hundred expanded graft clones.

This clonotype was recorded at least ten times. What it binds is not known. Construction of the TCRbeta library involved unique molecular identifiers. TCRdb re-analysed the PCR reads in MiXCR, keeping a single row per CDR3 protein. This table has 450,000 to 600,000 distinct CDR3 sequences, over 9.5% appearing once. The origin of this receptor is a child younger than 10 with inherited bone marrow failure, due to receive a stem cell transplant. This specimen was PBMCs, taken before TCRalphabeta/CD19-depleted stem cell transplant. The V gene is TRBV20-1, the J gene TRBJ2-7; 12 bases line up with TRBD2. The CDR3: CSARGPGSSGRAHSYEQYF. In DNA form, the CDR3 reads TGCAGTGCTAGAGGTCCCGGGTCTAGCGGGAGGGCCCACTCCTACGAGCAGTACTTC.